This T cell receptor (beta chain) derives from a study of T-cell reconstitution after alpha-beta-depleted transplantation in children. A TCRbeta library incorporating unique molecular identifiers was prepared. TCRdb re-called the PCR reads through MiXCR, storing one row per CDR3 protein. The top ten clones hold roughly a third of a sample with over 100,000 distinct CDR3 sequences, 10% of them seen once. This clonotype was detected many times. V dropped 3 bases and J dropped 5; count of bases not matched to a gene: 10. There are 15 residues in the CDR3. Germline V lookup: CDR1 DFQATT, CDR2 SNEGSKA (reference sequence).

V usage is TRBV20-1 and J usage is TRBJ2-5; 9 bases fit TRBD2. The material was PBMCs, obtained before TCRalphabeta/CD19-depleted stem cell transplant. The receptor was isolated from a boy aged 2 to 10 with acute lymphoblastic leukemia, due to receive a stem cell transplant. The CDR3 spells CSARPSGRLKETQYF. Written as DNA, the CDR3 is TGCAGTGCTAGGCCCAGCGGGAGGTTGAAGGAGACCCAGTACTTC.